These 7 T cell receptor beta chains were all obtained from the same sample, sequenced in a study of OX40 agonist ivuxolimab in advanced cancers. Sequencing used immunoSEQ multiplex PCR; TCRdb keeps in-frame clones, though not all of them. The sample lists 70,000 to 80,000 clones, about 89% seen once, with around 0.38% in the top ten. The specimen was CD4+ or CD8+ T cells sorted from blood, collected in a trial of the OX40 agonist ivuxolimab. All receptors come from an adult with an advanced solid tumor such as melanoma, head and neck, liver or kidney cancer.

The gene calls are TRBV2 and TRBJ1-6, with D unresolved. The germline gives CDR1 SNHLY, CDR2 FYNNEI. V was trimmed by 5 bases and J by 9 bases, leaving 8 bases between them. This CDR3 contains 12 residues. CDR3 nucleotides: TGTGCCAGCAGTAACCGGGGTTCACCCCTCCACTTT. Translated, it gives CASSNRGSPLHF. Filled out from reference TRBV2 and TRBJ1-6, the complete variable domain reads EPEVTQTPSHQVTQMGQEVILRCVPISNHLYFYWYRQILGQKVEFLVSFYNNEISEKSEIFDDQFSVERPDGSNFTLKIRSTKLEDSAMYFCASSNRGSPLHFGNGTRLTVT.

The J gene is TRBJ2-1, the V gene TRBV7-2, with 11 positions matching TRBD2. The ends lost 5 bases at V and 4 bases at J; junction bases unmatched: 4. Germline V CDR1 and CDR2: SGHTA, FQGNSA. This CDR3 has 15 residues. CDR3 in DNA: TGTGCCAGCAGCCCGGGACTAGCGGAATACAATGAGCAGTTCTTC. Protein product: CASSPGLAEYNEQFF.

This chain uses TRBV10-3 with TRBJ2-3; possibly TRBD1 or TRBD2 for D (5 bases each). The CDR3 is 14 amino acids. Germline V CDR1 and CDR2: ENHRY, SYGVKD. V was shortened by 4 bases and J by 2 bases, with 10 bases between the two germline ends. CDR3 sequence: CAISAYGTTDTQYF. CDR3 nucleotides: TGTGCCATCAGTGCCTACGGGACCACAGATACGCAGTATTTT.

There are a few counts of this clone. This chain joins TRBV15 and TRBJ1-1; maybe TRBD1 (5 bases). Germline lookup yields CDR1 LNHNV and CDR2 YYDKDF (reference sequence). V gave up 1 base and J gave up 8 bases, with 23 bases separating them. The CDR3 runs to 17 residues. This CDR3 is CATSRATGAAQRGEAFF. DNA for the CDR3: TGTGCCACCAGCAGAGCTACCGGGGCAGCTCAGCGGGGGGAAGCTTTCTTT.

The rearrangement joins TRBV5-4 to TRBJ2-7, with TRBD1 as a possible D gene (6 bases). Germline assignment: CDR1 SGHNT and CDR2 YYREEE (reference sequence). The CDR3 covers 14 residues. V was clipped by 4 bases and J by 2 bases, with 13 bases between them. CDR3: CASSPPQGAYEQYF. CDR3 bases: TGTGCCAGCAGCCCGCCACAGGGAGCCTACGAGCAGTACTTC.

This clone was counted between two and nine times. The rearrangement joins TRBV18 to TRBJ1-1, with D perhaps TRBD1 (5 bases). The CDR3 runs to 13 residues. V lost 8 bases and J lost 1, with 11 bases in between. Germline V CDR1 and CDR2: KGHSH, LQKENI. CDR3 in DNA: TGTGCCAGCACGGCCACAGGGAACACTGAAGCTTTCTTT. Its protein is CASTATGNTEAFF.

A few counts support this clone. This rearrangement joins TRBV7-2 to TRBJ2-7; 7 bases are shared with TRBD2. The junction had 10 bases not matched to a gene; V was cut back by 5 bases and J by 3 bases. Germline CDR1 and CDR2: SGHTA and FQGNSA. The CDR3 covers 15 residues. Here the CDR3 DNA reads TGTGCCAGCAGCCGAGCCGGGACTACCAACTACGAGCAGTACTTC. This translates into CASSRAGTTNYEQYF.